The 11 T cell receptor beta chains listed next were all sequenced from one sample in a study (dated by TCRdb to 2016 to 2017). The library was obtained by RT-PCR. The sequencer listed for this sample is Illumina MiSeq. In TCRdb, the public reads were trimmed at Q25 with fastp and aligned with MiXCR, with productive beta chains retained. Rows merge per CDR3 protein into single entries with the most common DNA and genes. The sample table records about 680,000 distinct CDR3 sequences; approximately 14% of these occur just once. The biggest ten clones account for 3.6% of the sample. Sequencing was done on a sample of memory CD4+ T cells from blood. The receptors were gathered from a female donor in good health, serving as a healthy control.

The J gene is TRBJ2-3, the V gene TRBV6-2 or TRBV6-3, with TRBD1 matching 9 bases. This CDR3 region has 15 residues. V lost 2 bases, J lost 2 bases, and 2 bases stayed unmatched. In germline, CDR1 is MNHEY, CDR2 SVGEGT. CDR3 bases: TGTGCCAGCAGTTACGGGACAGGGTACACAGATACGCAGTATTTT. Translation: CASSYGTGYTDTQYF.

This chain joins TRBV20-1 and TRBJ2-1; 7 nucleotides match TRBD2. With V trimmed by 6 bases and J by 0 bases, 8 bases remained unmatched. The CDR3 is 15 amino acids. The germline V gene has CDR1 DFQATT and CDR2 SNEGSKA (reference sequence). Here the CDR3 DNA reads TGCAGTGCCACTAGCGCTACGAGCTCCTACAATGAGCAGTTCTTC. This codes for CSATSATSSYNEQFF.

This sequence joins TRBV7-8 and TRBJ2-7, with 10 bases fitting TRBD2. The germline V gene has CDR1 SGHVS and CDR2 FQNEAQ. The V and J ends lost 4 bases and 2 bases, in that order; junction bases with no gene match: 14. This CDR3 contains 18 residues. The CDR3 sequence is CASSSTGGGLASTYEQYF. The CDR3 DNA reads as TGTGCCAGCAGCTCAACCGGGGGGGGACTAGCGTCTACCTACGAGCAGTACTTC.

This clonotype has at least ten counts. This sequence joins TRBV5-1 and TRBJ2-2, with TRBD1 matching over 9 bases. In germline, CDR1 is SGHRS, CDR2 YFSETQ. This CDR3 has 15 amino acids. V lost 4 bases and J lost 5; bases outside the gene matches: 6. CDR3 sequence reads: CASSLGQGQTGELFF. The DNA of the CDR3 is TGCGCCAGCAGCCTCGGACAGGGGCAAACCGGGGAGCTGTTTTTT.

The chain recombines TRBV20-1 with TRBJ2-5; TRBD2 matches at 8 bases. V was clipped by 6 bases and J by 2 bases; unmatched bases: 8. The CDR3 runs to 14 residues. Germline V lookup: CDR1 DFQATT, CDR2 SNEGSKA (reference sequence). In DNA form, the CDR3 reads TGCAGTGCGAAGCAACCGGGGGGGCAAGAGACCCAGTACTTC. Translation gives CSAKQPGGQETQYF.

In the case of this clonotype: The junction departs from the called germline gene at one end, perhaps through a read error. The chain uses TRBV7-7 and TRBJ2-5; D not resolved. CDR3 size: 14 residues. Germline CDR1 reads SSHAT; CDR2 reads FNYEAQ (reference sequence). The CDR3 coding sequence is TGTGCTAGCAGCTTAGAAGGCTCCGTGGAGACCCAGTACTTC. Its translation: CASSLEGSVETQYF.

A few counts support this clonotype. V is TRBV24-1 and J is TRBJ2-2, with D possibly being TRBD1 (5 bases). The V gene lost 2 bases and the J gene lost 4 bases, with 13 bases spanning the gap. Germline CDR1 is KGHDR and CDR2 is SFDVKD. The length of the CDR3 is 16 residues. The CDR3 here is CATSDSRQTITGELFF. In DNA, the CDR3 is TGTGCCACCAGTGATTCCCGACAGACCATCACCGGGGAGCTGTTTTTT.

This clonotype was counted a few times. The gene calls are TRBV25-1 and TRBJ2-7; 7 bases align to TRBD2. The CDR3 covers 15 residues. Germline-derived CDR1 and CDR2 are MGHDK and SYGVNS. The ends lost 3 bases at V and 0 bases at J; junction bases unmatched: 5. CDR3 loop: CASSEPAGSSYEQYF. CDR3 DNA: TGTGCCAGCAGTGAGCCAGCGGGGAGCTCCTACGAGCAGTACTTC.

This clonotype occurred a few times. V gene TRBV12-3 or TRBV12-4 combines with J gene TRBJ2-3, with D possibly matching TRBD2 (6 bases). The germline V and J ends were trimmed by 1 base and 10 bases, with 12 bases remaining between them. The CDR3 sequence is 13 residues long. Here the CDR3 DNA reads TGTGCCAGCAGTTTAGGCGCGGCGGGGTCGCAGTATTTT. Amino acid sequence: CASSLGAAGSQYF.

The table lists this clonotype with many counts. The rearrangement uses TRBV27 and TRBJ2-3; TRBD1 matches at 10 bases. The germline V gene has CDR1 MNHEY and CDR2 SMNVEV (reference sequence). CDR3 length equals 17 residues. Trimming at V came to 6 bases and at J to 2 bases, leaving 11 bases not matched to a gene. The CDR3 here is CASSLRDRGIDTDTQYF. The CDR3 region has the DNA TGTGCCAGCAGCCTACGGGACAGGGGAATAGACACAGATACGCAGTATTTT.

Here the CDR3 DNA reads TGCAGTGCTAGAAAAGCGGACAGGGTGGGCGAGCAGTACTTC. Translating it yields CSARKADRVGEQYF. J is TRBJ2-7 and V is TRBV20-1, with 8 bases matching TRBD1. The V gene's germline CDR1 is DFQATT and CDR2 SNEGSKA (reference sequence). The CDR3 has 14 residues. J lost 6 bases, V lost 2 bases, and 9 bases had no gene match.